The 13 T cell receptor beta chains below come from one sample, sequenced in a study of blood T cell repertoires in COVID-19. Using immunoSEQ multiplex PCR, the repertoire was profiled, and TCRdb retains in-frame clones only, with some absent. Among about 160,000 clones listed, roughly 88% were seen once. Material: peripheral blood. These receptors originate from a man between 18 and 35 years old with acute or convalescent COVID-19.

The rearrangement joins TRBV5-1 to TRBJ2-1, with 11 bases fitting TRBD2. CDR1 and CDR2 from the germline V gene are SGHRS and YFSETQ. V lost 2 bases and J lost 4; bases outside the gene matches: 5. This CDR3 is 16 amino acids long. The chain's CDR3 is CASSLSLAGGYNEQFF. The CDR3 DNA follows: TGCGCCAGCAGCTTATCTCTAGCGGGAGGATACAATGAGCAGTTCTTC.

The sample holds one count of this clone. The chain couples TRBV18 to TRBJ2-1; TRBD2 aligns across 8 bases. The CDR3 extends over 18 amino acids. Germline V gives CDR1 KGHSH, CDR2 LQKENI. V dropped 4 bases and J dropped 6; count of bases not matched to a gene: 17. CDR3 sequence: CASSQDRRGLGGGNEQFF. CDR3 sequence (DNA): TGTGCCAGCTCACAAGACAGGCGGGGACTAGGAGGGGGCAATGAGCAGTTCTTC. Supplemented by reference TRBV18 and TRBJ2-1, the full variable domain reads NAGVMQNPRHLVRRRGQEARLRCSPMKGHSHVYWYRQLPEEGLKFMVYLQKENIIDESGMPKERFSAEFPKEGPSILRIQQVVRGDSAAYFCASSQDRRGLGGGNEQFFGPGTRLTVL.

V usage is TRBV6-4 and J usage is TRBJ1-5, with TRBD1 as a possible D gene (6 bases). V dropped 6 bases and J dropped 1 base, with 7 bases sitting between them. The germline gives CDR1 MRHNA, CDR2 SNTAGT. The CDR3 covers 13 residues. The CDR3 sequence: CASSQGSNQPQHF. DNA for the CDR3: TGTGCCAGCAGCCAGGGGAGCAATCAGCCCCAGCATTTT.

This clone appeared a few times. The CDR3 sequence: CAWSKSSRGLVPYQAGELFF. The CDR3, as DNA: TGTGCCTGGAGCAAGTCATCTAGGGGACTGGTCCCATATCAGGCCGGGGAGCTGTTTTTT. The chain carries TRBV30 and TRBJ2-2, with D perhaps matching TRBD2 (6 bases). V lost 3 bases to trimming and J lost 6 bases, with 32 bases between them. The germline V gene has CDR1 GTSNPN and CDR2 SVGIG (reference sequence). CDR3 length: 20 amino acids.

The rearrangement joins TRBV14 to TRBJ2-1, with D unresolved. Trimming stripped 7 bases from V and 0 bases from J, with 16 bases between. The CDR3 covers 16 residues. Per the germline V gene, CDR1 is SGHDN and CDR2 is FVKESK. Here the CDR3 DNA reads TGTGCCAGCACCCATCCCAGCGCCAGCTCCTACAATGAGCAGTTCTTC. It encodes CASTHPSASSYNEQFF.

The chain joins TRBV29-1 to TRBJ2-7; D ambiguous. This CDR3 contains 12 residues. Trimming left V 6 bases short and J 0 bases short, with 9 bases between. The V gene's germline CDR1 is SQVTM and CDR2 ANQGSEA. The CDR3 sequence is CSVTVDSYEQYF. CDR3 nucleotide sequence: TGCAGCGTAACAGTTGACTCCTACGAGCAGTACTTC.

The J gene is TRBJ1-6, the V gene TRBV9; TRBD1 agrees at 7 bases. J lost 9 bases, V lost 4 bases, and 7 bases had no gene match. The CDR3 runs 14 residues. CDR1 SGDLS and CDR2 YYNGEE come from the germline V gene. In DNA, the CDR3 is TGTGCCAGCAGCTCCCACCGGGACAGTTCACCCCTCCACTTT. This sequence encodes CASSSHRDSSPLHF.

The chain links TRBV27 to TRBJ1-6; 11 nucleotides line up with TRBD1. Germline V gene sequence: CDR1 MNHEY, CDR2 SMNVEV (reference sequence). This CDR3 region has 18 residues. V trimming: 3 bases; J trimming: 6 bases; junction bases outside the gene matches: 10. CDR3 in DNA: TGTGCCAGCAGTTTTAGTCGGGACAGGGGGAATATTAATTCACCCCTCCACTTT. Its protein is CASSFSRDRGNINSPLHF.

Sample share makes this clone medium-sized. This sequence joins TRBV2 and TRBJ2-5; D not certain. There are 13 residues in the CDR3. Trimming took off 6 bases at V and 4 bases at J, with 12 bases between the two ends. CDR1 SNHLY and CDR2 FYNNEI come from the germline V gene. The CDR3 region has the DNA TGTGCCAGCAGCGACCCACTAATAGAGACCCAGTACTTC. This codes for CASSDPLIETQYF.

V gene TRBV9 combines with J gene TRBJ1-6; no firm D call. This CDR3 region has 13 residues. Germline V lookup: CDR1 SGDLS, CDR2 YYNGEE. Trimming removed 2 bases from V and 9 bases from J, with 9 bases in between. The DNA of the CDR3 is TGTGCCAGCAGCGTTGACACCGTTTCACCCCTCCACTTT. Encoded protein: CASSVDTVSPLHF.

V usage is TRBV10-2 and J usage is TRBJ2-1; 16 positions agree with TRBD2. Germline V gene sequence: CDR1 WSHSY, CDR2 SAAADI. The CDR3 sequence is 17 residues long. Trimming cost V 2 bases and J 8 bases; bases outside gene matches: 6. CDR3 sequence (DNA): TGCGCCAGCAGTGAGCCGGGACTAGCGGGGGGGCCCTATGAGCAGTTCTTC. Translation gives CASSEPGLAGGPYEQFF.

This clone was found a few times. The V call is TRBV9, the J call TRBJ1-2; 9 positions match TRBD1. Losses at the gene ends were 4 bases for V and 2 bases for J; bases not matched to a gene: 6. The CDR3 is 15 amino acids. Germline assignment: CDR1 SGDLS and CDR2 YYNGEE. CDR3 region: CASSSQGAGNYGYTF. CDR3 coding DNA: TGTGCCAGCAGCTCACAGGGGGCAGGGAACTATGGCTACACCTTC.

This clone was counted a single time. This rearrangement joins TRBV7-9 to TRBJ1-3; TRBD1 might be the D (5 bases). The germline V gene has CDR1 SEHNR and CDR2 FQNEAQ (reference sequence). The CDR3 is made up of 15 amino acids. Trimming pared 4 bases from V and 0 bases from J, leaving 10 bases between. The CDR3 protein is CASSSTQVSGNTIYF. In DNA, the CDR3 is TGTGCCAGCAGCTCGACACAGGTCTCTGGAAACACCATATATTTT.